This is a list of T cell receptor beta chains from one sample in a study of cytomegalovirus exposure and HLA in healthy donors. Sequencing was performed with immunoSEQ multiplex PCR; in TCRdb, only in-frame clones are kept and a portion is missing. Of under 150,000 clones in the sample, over 65% were seen once. Sequenced sample: PBMCs. These receptors were collected from a man aged 40-55 years in good health and CMV-seropositive. CDR3s include the opening cysteine and the closing phenylalanine or tryptophan. The order of the fields is D gene, clone size, V gene, J gene, CDR3 protein, CDR3 DNA. D genes are given only for firm matches. Clone size appears in some rows only: once, few, many, or a class for an expanded clone.

D: TRBD2; size: -; V: TRBV6-5; J: TRBJ2-2; CDR3: CASSRTSGDTGELFF; DNA: TGTGCCAGCAGCCGGACTAGCGGGGATACCGGGGAGCTGTTTTTT
D: TRBD2; size: -; V: TRBV27; J: TRBJ2-3; CDR3: CASESTSGLAGGKDTQYF; DNA: TGTGCCAGCGAGAGTACCAGCGGACTAGCGGGAGGGAAAGATACGCAGTATTTT
D: TRBD1; size: -; V: TRBV29-1; J: TRBJ1-5; CDR3: CSVGQGTNQPQHF; DNA: TGCAGCGTTGGACAGGGTACGAATCAGCCCCAGCATTTT
D: TRBD1; size: -; V: TRBV5-1; J: TRBJ1-4; CDR3: CASRLTGGTTNEKLFF; DNA: TGCGCCAGCAGATTGACAGGGGGGACAACTAATGAAAAACTGTTTTTT
D: -; size: -; V: TRBV15; J: TRBJ2-7; CDR3: CATSSLRRDRRNEQYF; DNA: TGTGCCACCAGCAGTTTACGGCGGGACAGAAGGAACGAGCAGTACTTC
D: TRBD1; size: -; V: TRBV6-5; J: TRBJ1-1; CDR3: CASSVTGVNTEAFF; DNA: TGTGCCAGCAGTGTGACAGGGGTGAACACTGAAGCTTTCTTT
D: TRBD2; size: -; V: TRBV11-2; J: TRBJ2-3; CDR3: CASSLGRNNLAGPQYF; DNA: TGTGCCAGCAGCCTCGGCCGCAATAACCTAGCGGGGCCGCAGTATTTT
D: TRBD1; size: few; V: TRBV28; J: TRBJ2-5; CDR3: CASKDRGRETQYF; DNA: TGTGCCAGCAAGGACAGGGGGCGAGAGACCCAGTACTTC
D: -; size: -; V: TRBV18; J: TRBJ2-3; CDR3: CASSPWQGNTDTQYF; DNA: TGTGCCAGCTCACCATGGCAGGGAAACACAGATACGCAGTATTTT
D: TRBD2; size: -; V: TRBV7-9; J: TRBJ2-2; CDR3: CSSSSSPGLATGELFF; DNA: TGTTCCAGCAGCTCAAGTCCCGGACTAGCCACCGGGGAGCTGTTTTTT
D: -; size: -; V: TRBV30; J: TRBJ1-6; CDR3: CAWRGVAGNSPLHF; DNA: TGTGCCTGGAGGGGGGTAGCGGGCAATTCACCCCTCCACTTT
D: TRBD1; size: -; V: TRBV13; J: TRBJ1-5; CDR3: CASSLGQGSNQPQHF; DNA: TGTGCCAGCAGCTTGGGACAGGGAAGCAATCAGCCCCAGCATTTT
D: -; size: -; V: TRBV7-2; J: TRBJ2-7; CDR3: CASSLSSDSSYEQYF; DNA: TGTGCCAGCAGCTTATCTAGCGATAGCTCCTACGAGCAGTACTTC
D: -; size: -; V: TRBV19; J: TRBJ2-1; CDR3: CASSTTGSNEQFF; DNA: TGTGCCAGTAGTACCACCGGGTCCAATGAGCAGTTCTTC
D: TRBD2; size: -; V: TRBV9; J: TRBJ2-3; CDR3: CASSVGVAGGGDTQYF; DNA: TGTGCCAGCAGCGTAGGTGTAGCGGGAGGAGGAGATACGCAGTATTTT
D: TRBD1; size: -; V: TRBV30; J: TRBJ1-2; CDR3: CAWSRAGGHGYTF; DNA: TGTGCCTGGAGTAGAGCAGGGGGACATGGCTACACCTTC
D: -; size: once; V: TRBV30; J: TRBJ1-4; CDR3: CAWSVRLYQGEKLFF; DNA: TGTGCCTGGAGTGTACGGCTCTACCAGGGTGAAAAACTGTTTTTT
D: -; size: -; V: TRBV28; J: TRBJ2-2; CDR3: CASSPVLPMNTGELFF; DNA: TGTGCCAGCAGCCCGGTCCTCCCAATGAACACCGGGGAGCTGTTTTTT
D: -; size: few; V: TRBV10-3; J: TRBJ2-7; CDR3: CAIRNEIQGFLSEQYF; DNA: TGTGCCATCAGGAACGAAATCCAGGGGTTTCTTTCCGAGCAGTACTTC
D: -; size: -; V: TRBV9; J: TRBJ2-1; CDR3: CASCPGDSYNEQFF; DNA: TGTGCCAGCTGCCCAGGGGACTCCTACAATGAGCAGTTCTTC
D: TRBD1; size: -; V: TRBV7-2; J: TRBJ2-3; CDR3: CASSFQGASMTDTQYF; DNA: TGTGCCAGCAGCTTCCAGGGGGCTAGCATGACAGATACGCAGTATTTT
D: -; size: few; V: TRBV14; J: TRBJ1-1; CDR3: CASSQGPNTEAFF; DNA: TGTGCCAGCAGCCAAGGGCCTAACACTGAAGCTTTCTTT
D: -; size: -; V: TRBV19; J: TRBJ2-5; CDR3: CASSRSGEETQYF; DNA: TGTGCCAGTAGTCGGTCCGGGGAAGAGACCCAGTACTTC
D: TRBD1; size: few; V: TRBV27; J: TRBJ2-7; CDR3: CASRLNRGLGYEQYF; DNA: TGTGCCAGCAGGCTAAACAGGGGGCTAGGGTACGAGCAGTACTTC
D: TRBD2; size: -; V: TRBV18; J: TRBJ2-2; CDR3: CASSPGLADTGELFF; DNA: TGTGCCAGCTCACCGGGACTAGCAGACACCGGGGAGCTGTTTTTT
D: TRBD1; size: -; V: TRBV15; J: TRBJ1-1; CDR3: CATSSSPRGRTEAFF; DNA: TGTGCCACCAGCAGCTCTCCCAGGGGGCGGACTGAAGCTTTCTTT
D: TRBD1; size: -; V: TRBV28; J: TRBJ2-3; CDR3: CASSSNRGTSTDTQYF; DNA: TGTGCCAGCAGTTCCAACAGGGGGACTAGCACAGATACGCAGTATTTT
D: TRBD1; size: -; V: TRBV6-1; J: TRBJ2-7; CDR3: CASSARDRAGEQYF; DNA: TGTGCCAGCAGTGCCAGGGACAGGGCGGGGGAGCAGTACTTC
D: -; size: -; V: TRBV19; J: TRBJ2-5; CDR3: CASSIGLSGETQYF; DNA: TGTGCCAGTAGTATCGGACTATCAGGGGAGACCCAGTACTTC
D: -; size: -; V: TRBV28; J: TRBJ1-2; CDR3: CASSLRGHGGIDGYTF; DNA: TGTGCCAGCAGTTTGCGTGGGCACGGTGGTATTGATGGCTACACCTTC
D: TRBD2; size: -; V: TRBV4-2; J: TRBJ2-7; CDR3: CASSQGAGAGEQYF; DNA: TGTGCCAGCAGCCAAGGGGCGGGAGCGGGAGAGCAGTACTTC
D: -; size: -; V: TRBV6-5; J: TRBJ1-1; CDR3: CASNQGSEAFF; DNA: TGTGCCAGCAATCAGGGGTCTGAAGCTTTCTTT
D: TRBD2; size: few; V: TRBV6-1; J: TRBJ2-1; CDR3: CASSRSGSRYNEQFF; DNA: TGTGCCAGCAGTCGGAGCGGGAGTCGTTACAATGAGCAGTTCTTC
D: -; size: -; V: TRBV20-1; J: TRBJ2-1; CDR3: CSVAPGAEQFF; DNA: TGCAGTGTCGCGCCCGGAGCTGAGCAGTTCTTC
D: -; size: -; V: TRBV10-2; J: TRBJ1-1; CDR3: CASSRVGLNTEAFF; DNA: TGCGCCAGCAGCAGGGTAGGGTTGAACACTGAAGCTTTCTTT
D: TRBD2; size: -; V: TRBV5-1; J: TRBJ2-7; CDR3: CASSPQGLAGESEQYF; DNA: TGCGCCAGCAGCCCACAAGGACTAGCGGGAGAGAGCGAGCAGTACTTC
D: TRBD1; size: -; V: TRBV4-1; J: TRBJ1-1; CDR3: CASSQEGDRARTEAFF; DNA: TGCGCCAGCAGCCAAGAAGGGGACAGGGCTCGCACTGAAGCTTTCTTT
D: TRBD1; size: -; V: TRBV6-5; J: TRBJ1-4; CDR3: CASSYTGATNEKLFF; DNA: TGTGCCAGCAGTTACACAGGGGCAACTAATGAAAAACTGTTTTTT
D: -; size: -; V: TRBV5-1; J: TRBJ2-3; CDR3: CASSTVGGTDTQYF; DNA: TGCGCCAGCTCGACCGTAGGGGGCACAGATACGCAGTATTTT
D: TRBD2; size: -; V: TRBV7-6; J: TRBJ2-5; CDR3: CASSFSRTSGSGETQYF; DNA: TGTGCCAGCAGCTTCTCTCGGACTAGCGGGAGTGGGGAGACCCAGTACTTC
D: -; size: -; V: TRBV5-1; J: TRBJ2-3; CDR3: CASSLNGLIDTQYF; DNA: TGCGCCAGCAGCTTGAACGGGTTGATAGATACGCAGTATTTT
D: TRBD1; size: -; V: TRBV7-2; J: TRBJ1-1; CDR3: CASSPGQGRDGGTEAFF; DNA: TGTGCCAGCAGCCCTGGACAGGGGAGGGACGGCGGCACTGAAGCTTTCTTT
D: -; size: -; V: TRBV7-2; J: TRBJ2-7; CDR3: CASSLGDSQYF; DNA: TGTGCCAGCAGCTTAGGGGACTCGCAGTACTTC
D: TRBD1; size: -; V: TRBV7-9; J: TRBJ2-7; CDR3: CSSSFGTGGYYEQYF; DNA: TGTTCCAGCAGCTTCGGGACAGGGGGTTACTACGAGCAGTACTTC
D: TRBD1; size: -; V: TRBV19; J: TRBJ2-7; CDR3: CASSGTGDYEQYF; DNA: TGTGCCAGTAGCGGGACAGGGGACTACGAGCAGTACTTC
D: -; size: few; V: TRBV7-2; J: TRBJ2-7; CDR3: CASSVGHTYEQYF; DNA: TGTGCCAGCAGCGTGGGGCACACCTACGAGCAGTACTTC
D: -; size: -; V: TRBV10-2; J: TRBJ1-2; CDR3: CASSEEIVLRGYTF; DNA: TGCGCCAGCAGTGAAGAGATCGTCCTACGGGGCTACACCTTC
D: -; size: -; V: TRBV4-1; J: TRBJ2-7; CDR3: CASRVTDKSYEQYF; DNA: TGCGCCAGCAGGGTTACAGATAAGTCCTACGAGCAGTACTTC
D: TRBD1; size: -; V: TRBV5-1; J: TRBJ1-1; CDR3: CASSQRQGDNTEAFF; DNA: TGCGCCAGCAGCCAAAGACAGGGAGACAACACTGAAGCTTTCTTT
D: -; size: -; V: TRBV6-1; J: TRBJ1-2; CDR3: CASSEGPGNYGYTF; DNA: TGTGCCAGCAGTGAAGGCCCGGGTAACTATGGCTACACCTTC
D: TRBD2; size: -; V: TRBV6-5; J: TRBJ2-7; CDR3: CASRTTSGGDEQYF; DNA: TGTGCCAGCAGAACCACTAGCGGGGGAGACGAGCAGTACTTC
D: TRBD2; size: -; V: TRBV2; J: TRBJ2-1; CDR3: CASSDATSGNYEQFF; DNA: TGTGCCAGCAGTGATGCGACTAGCGGGAACTATGAGCAGTTCTTC